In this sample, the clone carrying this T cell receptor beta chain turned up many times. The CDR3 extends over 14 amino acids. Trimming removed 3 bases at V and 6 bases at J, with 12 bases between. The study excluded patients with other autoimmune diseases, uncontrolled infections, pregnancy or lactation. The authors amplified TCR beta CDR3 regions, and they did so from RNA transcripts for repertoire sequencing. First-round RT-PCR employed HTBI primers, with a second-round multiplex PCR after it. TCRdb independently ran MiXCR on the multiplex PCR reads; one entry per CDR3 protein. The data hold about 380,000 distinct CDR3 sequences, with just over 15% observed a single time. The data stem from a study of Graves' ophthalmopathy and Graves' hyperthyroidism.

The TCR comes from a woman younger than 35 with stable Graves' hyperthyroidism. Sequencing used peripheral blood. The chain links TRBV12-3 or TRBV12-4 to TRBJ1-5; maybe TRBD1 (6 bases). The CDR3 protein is CASSFGGQSQPQHF. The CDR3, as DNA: TGTGCCAGCAGTTTTGGGGGGCAGAGTCAGCCCCAGCATTTT.